This T cell receptor beta chain was sequenced in a study of T cells in Graves' hyperthyroidism and ophthalmopathy. Uncontrolled infection, other autoimmune disease, pregnancy or lactation barred patients from enrollment. RNA transcripts gave rise to amplified TCR beta CDR3 regions. HTBI primers were used for first-round RT-PCR of the TCR CDR3. TCRdb redid the calling of the multiplex PCR reads with MiXCR, one entry per CDR3 protein. The sample lists approximately 420,000 distinct CDR3 sequences, roughly 13% seen once, with approximately 5.3% in the top ten. This clonotype was obtained from a woman under 30 with Graves' hyperthyroidism. The sequencing sample was made of blood.

CDR3 DNA sequence: TGTGCCAGCAGTTCCAGGACAGCAGAAGAGACCCAGTACTTC. Protein product: CASSSRTAEETQYF. The chain recombines TRBV6-5 with TRBJ2-5, with D possibly being TRBD1 (6 bases). The CDR3 length is 14 residues. Germline values: CDR1 MNHEY, CDR2 SVGAGI. With 4 bases removed from V and 3 bases from J, the gap between germline ends came to 12 bases.